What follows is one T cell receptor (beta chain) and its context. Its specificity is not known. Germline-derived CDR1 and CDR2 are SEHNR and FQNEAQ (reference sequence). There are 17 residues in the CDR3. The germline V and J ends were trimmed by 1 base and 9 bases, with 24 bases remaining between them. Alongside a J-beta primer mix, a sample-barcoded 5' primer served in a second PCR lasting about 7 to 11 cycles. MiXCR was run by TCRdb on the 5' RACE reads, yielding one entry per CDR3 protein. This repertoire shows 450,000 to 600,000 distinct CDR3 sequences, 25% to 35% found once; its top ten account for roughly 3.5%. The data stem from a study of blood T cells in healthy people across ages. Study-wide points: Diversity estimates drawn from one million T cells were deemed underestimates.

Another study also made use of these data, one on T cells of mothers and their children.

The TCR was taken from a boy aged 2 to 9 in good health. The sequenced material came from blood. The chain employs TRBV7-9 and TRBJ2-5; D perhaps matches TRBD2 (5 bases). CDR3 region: CASSLGYGPGYPRAQYF. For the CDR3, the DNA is TGTGCCAGCAGCTTAGGGTACGGACCGGGATACCCTCGGGCCCAGTACTTC.